The clone carrying this T cell receptor beta chain was seen ten or more times. Noted time point: persistent/refractory GD, antithyroid drugs over 5 years with positive TRAb. PBMC-extracted RNA yielded the TCR library. Libraries of TCR beta came from iRepertoire HTBI primers plus Arm-PCR of CDR3 regions. TCRdb analysed the multiplex PCR reads with MiXCR anew, one entry per CDR3 protein. The profile shows under 500,000 distinct CDR3 sequences, around 20% of them singletons. Germline assignment: CDR1 SGHTA and CDR2 FQGNSA. This CDR3 has 14 residues. The ends lost 4 bases at V and 5 bases at J; junction bases unmatched: 7. This record belongs to a study of regulatory T cells in long-lasting Graves disease.

This TCR was sampled from a female donor with Graves disease. The sample was peripheral blood mononuclear cells (PBMCs), taken when the disease was refractory, from a patient treated with antithyroid drugs. The chain joins TRBV7-2 to TRBJ1-2; TRBD1 matches at 7 bases. Here the CDR3 reads CASSWLGGLYGYTF. DNA for the CDR3: TGTGCCAGCAGCTGGCTAGGGGGCCTATATGGCTACACCTTC.